Presented here are 10 T cell receptor beta chains from one specimen sequenced in a study of glioma-infiltrating T cells after dendritic cell vaccination (dated by TCRdb to about 2016). Receptors were amplified or captured by the immunoSEQ multiplex PCR assay. TCRdb's version of the immuneACCESS table is confined to in-frame rearrangements and falls short of the full clone set. An unresolved V gene accounts for under half of the shortfall where checked; the remainder is of unknown origin. The sample has about 100,000 clones on record, 75% to 90% of them singletons. The ten top clones hold about 5.7% of the sample. What this sample's time point label stands for: after dendritic cell vaccination, including at tumor progression/relapse. This specimen consisted of blood, obtained after dendritic cell vaccination. These receptors all stem from a human donor with glioblastoma.

The rearrangement joins TRBV10-1 to TRBJ1-1; 8 bases map to TRBD1. Germline trimming cut 6 bases from V and 5 bases from J; bases unmatched to any gene: 8. This CDR3 has 14 residues. Germline-derived CDR1 and CDR2 are WNHNN and SYGVQD (reference sequence). The CDR3 coding sequence is TGCGCCAGCAGGGGACAGGAAATAGGTACTGAAGCTTTCTTT. Protein: CASRGQEIGTEAFF.

The rearrangement links TRBV2 to TRBJ2-7; D not resolved. V was pared by 5 bases and J by 3 bases, with 17 bases between. CDR3 size: 15 residues. Germline V lookup: CDR1 SNHLY, CDR2 FYNNEI. CDR3 nucleotide sequence: TGTGCCAGCAGTCTCGCCTCCGGGTCCAACTACGAGCAGTACTTC. As protein: CASSLASGSNYEQYF.

This chain joins TRBV30 and TRBJ1-1, with 7 bases identical to TRBD1. Germline trimming cut 4 bases from V and 6 bases from J; bases unmatched to any gene: 11. CDR1 and CDR2 (germline): GTSNPN, SVGIG (reference sequence). The CDR3 sequence is 14 residues long. The CDR3 DNA is TGTGCCTGGAACCCAAGGGAACAGGGGCCTGAAGCTTTCTTT. Encoded protein: CAWNPREQGPEAFF.

CDR3 sequence (DNA): TGTGCCTGGAGTGGGGGACAGGGGCACACAGATACGCAGTATTTT. It codes for CAWSGGQGHTDTQYF. The chain is built from TRBV30 and TRBJ2-3; 10 bases map to TRBD1. CDR1 and CDR2 (germline): GTSNPN, SVGIG (reference sequence). This CDR3 is 15 amino acids long. V dropped 1 base and J dropped 2; count of bases not matched to a gene: 3.

The chain carries TRBV27 and TRBJ1-3; D remains ambiguous. Trimming stripped 3 bases from V and 4 bases from J, with 10 bases between. Germline-derived CDR1 and CDR2 are MNHEY and SMNVEV (reference sequence). The CDR3 sequence is 14 residues long. CDR3 region: CASSFSGNGNTIYF. The CDR3 coding sequence is TGTGCCAGCAGTTTTTCGGGGAACGGAAACACCATATATTTT.

The rearrangement links TRBV19 to TRBJ1-2, with 7 bases identical to TRBD1. The CDR3 totals 13 residues. The germline gives CDR1 LNHDA, CDR2 SQIVND (reference sequence). After removal of 5 bases from V and 3 bases from J, the junction contained 3 bases not matched to a gene. Here the CDR3 DNA reads TGTGCCAGTAGTCAAGGACAGGACTATGGCTACACCTTC. Its translation: CASSQGQDYGYTF.

This rearrangement joins TRBV2 to TRBJ2-2, with 10 bases identical to TRBD2. CDR1 is SNHLY and CDR2 is FYNNEI in the germline V gene. V shed 6 bases, J shed 6 bases, and the junction held 7 bases outside the gene matches. CDR3 length: 15 residues. The CDR3 is CASSPWTSGSGELFF. DNA for the CDR3: TGTGCCAGCAGCCCCTGGACTAGCGGTTCCGGGGAGCTGTTTTTT.

The CDR3 DNA reads as TGTGCCAGCAGCCAAGAGGGGACTAGTGGGCTCGGGGCCTACGAGCAGTACTTC. Residues: CASSQEGTSGLGAYEQYF. The chain joins TRBV4-2 to TRBJ2-7, with 8 bases lining up with TRBD2. The germline CDR1 and CDR2 sequences are LGHNA and YNFKEQ. The CDR3 is made up of 18 amino acids. Trimming took 0 bases from V and 2 from J; bases not matched to a gene: 12.

This chain links TRBV30 with TRBJ2-1, with 9 bases aligning to TRBD2. With V trimmed by 8 bases and J by 6 bases, 14 bases remained unmatched. The CDR3 is 15 residues long. Germline V lookup: CDR1 GTSNPN, CDR2 SVGIG (reference sequence). CDR3 amino acids: CARLRLREGPNEQFF. The CDR3 DNA is TGTGCCAGGCTACGTTTGCGGGAGGGCCCCAATGAGCAGTTCTTC.

V and J are TRBV18 and TRBJ1-2; weak D call: TRBD1 (5 bases). There are 13 residues in the CDR3. V lost 2 bases, J lost 4 bases, and 8 bases lay in between. The germline V gene encodes CDR1 KGHSH and CDR2 LQKENI. Here the CDR3 DNA reads TGTGCCAGCTCACCATTAGGGGTCTATGGCTACACCTTC. Translation: CASSPLGVYGYTF.